This T cell receptor beta chain is from a study of identical twins. The CDR3 length is 15 residues. The V and J ends lost 7 bases and 3 bases, in that order; junction bases with no gene match: 10. Germline CDR1 WSHSY, CDR2 SAAADI. TCRdb reprocessed the 5' RACE reads with MiXCR, giving one entry per CDR3 protein. The table shows under 300,000 distinct CDR3 sequences, with 6.5% occurring only once. This sample also appeared in a second study, on T cells expressing NK-cell markers. That publication notes: Sorted CD3+CD56-NKG2C+, CD3+CD56+NKG2C+ and CD3+CD56+NKG2C- T cells supplied the TCR beta repertoires. The authors restricted sorting to alpha-beta TCR T cells with an anti-gamma-delta TCR antibody in several experiments. Also leading the CD3+CD56-NKG2C+ fraction in a few donors were these clonotypes.

The chain uses TRBV10-2 and TRBJ2-5; TRBD2 agrees at 8 bases. The clonotype originates from a woman younger than 30 in good health. The sample taken for sequencing was CD8+ T cells sorted from blood. The CDR3 DNA reads TGCGCCAGCAACCCGACGGGGGGGACTAAAGAGACCCAGTACTTC. Translating it yields CASNPTGGTKETQYF.